This T cell receptor (beta chain) was recovered during a study of T cell repertoires in cytomegalovirus infection. Via MiXCR, TCRdb re-called the reads, giving one row per CDR3 protein. The profile shows 150,000 to 200,000 distinct CDR3 sequences, roughly 30% of them singletons. Trimming took 5 bases from V and 0 from J; bases not matched to a gene: 9. The CDR3 runs to 15 residues. Germline CDR1 DFQATT, CDR2 SNEGSKA (reference sequence). The material sequenced was PBMCs. This sequence joins TRBV20-1 and TRBJ2-5; 7 bases align to TRBD1. The sequence was collected from a human donor in good health (CMV status not recorded). Some clones in this sample may be carry-over from other donors' samples. The CDR3 DNA sequence: TGCAGTGCTGGGGACAGCCGATTGTACCAAGAGACCCAGTACTTC. Translation gives CSAGDSRLYQETQYF.